This entry describes one TCR beta chain. Antigen unknown. CDR3 length: 15 amino acids. J gave up 0 bases and V 6 bases, and 7 bases lay outside the gene matches. CDR1 and CDR2 (germline): MNHEY, SVGAGI. The data were produced by immunoSEQ multiplex PCR, yet TCRdb's version contains in-frame clones alone and is incomplete. The sample contains some 1,900,000 clones, over 85% of which appear only once. CD8 cells classed as naive were CD45RO-negative and positively selected for CCR7, excluding terminally differentiated effector memory CD45RA+ cells. The source of the sample is a study of shared clonotypes between healthy human individuals. Study as a whole: Three plates were used per donor for CD4 naive, three for CD4 memory, two for CD8 naive and one for CD8 memory.

Whole-study findings and limits: Naive subsets, compared against memory subsets, generally had larger estimated richness values. Sharing of clonotypes among donors was expected to vary with sequencing depth. When compared with the clonotypes that were shared by all four sorted-subset donors, the non-shared clonotypes turned out to have lower generation probabilities.

V usage is TRBV6-5 and J usage is TRBJ1-1, with TRBD1 matching over 7 bases. The sequence derives from a man aged 18 to 30 in good health. Sequences were obtained from naive CD8+ T cells sorted from blood. The CDR3 reads CASSPQQGLNTEAFF. The CDR3 nucleotides read TGTGCCAGCAGCCCACAACAGGGGCTGAACACTGAAGCTTTCTTT.